The clone carrying this T cell receptor beta chain has at least ten counts. Its antigen is unidentified. Germline CDR1 is SEHNR and CDR2 is FQNEAQ (reference sequence). V was pared by 1 base and J by 5 bases, with 8 bases between. The CDR3 runs 13 residues. The data were obtained in a study of identical twins. Study conclusions and caveats: Twins shared beta out-of-frame sequences in excess, but this excess was weaker. Twins shared out-of-frame alpha sequences with excess low generation probability. Within cord blood, abundant beta clonotypes carried fewer insertions, but memory repertoires showed no such trend.

Unique molecular identifiers were in the cDNA, with template-switch universal primer binding. One entry per CDR3 protein, called by TCRdb with MiXCR from the 5' RACE reads. The sample yields hundreds of thousands of distinct CDR3 sequences, roughly 6.2% seen once. This rearrangement joins TRBV7-9 to TRBJ1-2, with D unresolved. This clonotype was sampled from a man between 18 and 35 years old in good health. Input material: naive T cells sorted from blood. CDR3 protein: CASSLEQSYGYTF. The CDR3 DNA sequence: TGTGCCAGCAGCTTAGAACAGAGTTATGGCTACACCTTC.